The present entry profiles one TCR beta chain with its context. Its matching antigen is unknown. Sequencing was performed with immunoSEQ multiplex PCR; in TCRdb, only in-frame clones are kept and a portion is missing. The sample lists approximately 140,000 clones; roughly 90% were seen once. CDR3 length: 13 residues. The V and J ends lost 3 bases and 1 base respectively, with 9 bases between them. CDR1 and CDR2 from the germline V gene are DFQATT and SNEGSKA (reference sequence). This sample is drawn from a study of T cell responses to AZD1222 COVID-19 vaccine. Study overall: Second-dose groups at about 4 or about 12 weeks were pooled. Study-wide points: Repertoire collection took place solely once the T cell response had peaked. Baseline antibody screening turned up just a handful of seropositive AZD1222 recipients. An increase in Spike-specific TCR breadth and depth was observed after two AZD1222 doses.

The J gene is TRBJ1-1, the V gene TRBV20-1, with D unresolved. The receptor's source is an adult in good health. Here the sequenced sample was peripheral blood, taken on day 0 of AZD1222 vaccination. CDR3 coding DNA: TGCAGTGCTAGTTGGGCCAGGAACACTGAAGCTTTCTTT. Translation: CSASWARNTEAFF.